This is a list of T cell receptor beta chains from one sample in a study of blood T cell repertoires in COVID-19. Clones were read by immunoSEQ multiplex PCR, and TCRdb kept only the in-frame ones, dropping some. The data show tens of thousands of clones, more than 70% seen once. Source material: peripheral blood. The receptors derive from a human donor in a cohort sampled during active COVID-19. Both conserved end residues are part of each CDR3. A D gene is named only where the DNA matches it firmly. Only some rows state a clone size, as once, few, many or a class for expanded clones.

v_call: TRBV27
d_call: TRBD2
cdr3_length: 15
j_call: TRBJ2-1
clone_size: few
cdr3_nt: TGTGCCAGCAGTTTAGGGGGGAGGGCCCTAAATGAGCAGTTCTTC
cdr3_aa: CASSLGGRALNEQFF

v_call: TRBV20-1
d_call: -
cdr3_length: 11
j_call: TRBJ1-1
clone_size: medium-sized
cdr3_nt: TGCAGTGCTTTCGACAGCCCTGAAGCTTTCTTT
cdr3_aa: CSAFDSPEAFF

v_call: TRBV7-8
d_call: -
cdr3_length: 15
j_call: TRBJ2-1
clone_size: -
cdr3_nt: TGTGCCAGCAGCTTAGGTTACTCATCATCCAATGAGCAGTTCTTC
cdr3_aa: CASSLGYSSSNEQFF

v_call: TRBV2
d_call: -
cdr3_length: 12
j_call: TRBJ2-7
clone_size: -
cdr3_nt: TGTGCCAGCAGTGAGAGGTCCAACGAGCAGTACTTC
cdr3_aa: CASSERSNEQYF

v_call: TRBV7-9
d_call: TRBD1
cdr3_length: 17
j_call: TRBJ1-5
clone_size: -
cdr3_nt: TGTGCCAGCAGCGCCAGTGAGACAGGGGTGTTCGGTCAGCCCCAGCATTTT
cdr3_aa: CASSASETGVFGQPQHF

v_call: TRBV6-1
d_call: -
cdr3_length: 16
j_call: TRBJ2-3
clone_size: -
cdr3_nt: TGTGCCAGCAGTGGACACACTAGGCTCGAGAGGGATACGCAGTATTTT
cdr3_aa: CASSGHTRLERDTQYF

v_call: TRBV19
d_call: -
cdr3_length: 13
j_call: TRBJ1-5
clone_size: -
cdr3_nt: TGTGCCAGTAGTATAGAGGGGGGGCAGCCCCAGCATTTT
cdr3_aa: CASSIEGGQPQHF

v_call: TRBV4-2
d_call: TRBD1
cdr3_length: 16
j_call: TRBJ2-5
clone_size: -
cdr3_nt: TGTGCCAGCAGCCCCCAGGACAGGGTAATCCAAGAGACCCAGTACTTC
cdr3_aa: CASSPQDRVIQETQYF

v_call: TRBV12-3/TRBV12-4
d_call: -
cdr3_length: 13
j_call: TRBJ2-1
clone_size: once
cdr3_nt: TGTGCCAGCAGACCGTTTAGTAGCAATGAGCAGTTCTTC
cdr3_aa: CASRPFSSNEQFF

v_call: TRBV5-1
d_call: -
cdr3_length: 15
j_call: TRBJ1-1
clone_size: -
cdr3_nt: TGCGCCAGCAGCTTGGTAGGCAGGACAATGGCAGAAGCTTTCTTT
cdr3_aa: CASSLVGRTMAEAFF

v_call: TRBV11-2
d_call: -
cdr3_length: 13
j_call: TRBJ1-1
clone_size: -
cdr3_nt: TGTGCCAGCAGCGCGACAGAGAACACTGAAGCTTTCTTT
cdr3_aa: CASSATENTEAFF

v_call: TRBV18
d_call: TRBD2
cdr3_length: 18
j_call: TRBJ2-2
clone_size: once
cdr3_nt: TGTGCCAGCTCACAACGACTAGCGGGGGGGCGAGACACCGGGGAGCTGTTTTTT
cdr3_aa: CASSQRLAGGRDTGELFF

v_call: TRBV29-1
d_call: TRBD2
cdr3_length: 12
j_call: TRBJ2-7
clone_size: -
cdr3_nt: TGCAGCGTTGAATGGGGGGGCTACGAGCAGTACTTC
cdr3_aa: CSVEWGGYEQYF

v_call: TRBV2
d_call: -
cdr3_length: 13
j_call: TRBJ1-1
clone_size: -
cdr3_nt: TGTGCCAGCAATAGAGACAGTAACACTGAAGCTTTCTTT
cdr3_aa: CASNRDSNTEAFF

v_call: TRBV9
d_call: -
cdr3_length: 15
j_call: TRBJ2-3
clone_size: -
cdr3_nt: TGTGCCAGCAGCGTAGAGGTGGGGCACACAGATACGCAGTATTTT
cdr3_aa: CASSVEVGHTDTQYF

v_call: TRBV24-1
d_call: -
cdr3_length: 17
j_call: TRBJ2-3
clone_size: -
cdr3_nt: TGTGCCACCAGTGATCCGATAGGGGAATCTAGCACAGATACGCAGTATTTT
cdr3_aa: CATSDPIGESSTDTQYF

v_call: TRBV19
d_call: -
cdr3_length: 15
j_call: TRBJ1-5
clone_size: -
cdr3_nt: TGTGCCAGTAGTATAACCGGAACAGTCAATCAGCCCCAGCATTTT
cdr3_aa: CASSITGTVNQPQHF

v_call: TRBV2
d_call: TRBD1
cdr3_length: 12
j_call: TRBJ2-7
clone_size: -
cdr3_nt: TGTGCCAGCAGGGGACAGAGCTACGAGCAGTACTTC
cdr3_aa: CASRGQSYEQYF

v_call: TRBV3-1/TRBV3-2
d_call: -
cdr3_length: 18
j_call: TRBJ2-2
clone_size: -
cdr3_nt: TGTGCCAGCAGCCAAGAAGAATTCGTGGCATCCCGCACCGGGGAGCTGTTTTTT
cdr3_aa: CASSQEEFVASRTGELFF

v_call: TRBV7-3
d_call: -
cdr3_length: 15
j_call: TRBJ2-1
clone_size: -
cdr3_nt: TGTGCCAGCAGCTTAACGTTAACCCGGAGGAATGAGCAGTTCTTC
cdr3_aa: CASSLTLTRRNEQFF

v_call: TRBV6-6
d_call: -
cdr3_length: 14
j_call: TRBJ2-7
clone_size: -
cdr3_nt: TGTGCCAGCAGTTACGGGAGGCCCCCCTACGAGCAGTACTTC
cdr3_aa: CASSYGRPPYEQYF

v_call: TRBV5-4
d_call: -
cdr3_length: 15
j_call: TRBJ2-7
clone_size: few
cdr3_nt: TGTGCCAGCAGCAGAGGGGGCGGGACACCCTACGAGCAGTACTTC
cdr3_aa: CASSRGGGTPYEQYF

v_call: TRBV18
d_call: TRBD1
cdr3_length: 14
j_call: TRBJ2-1
clone_size: -
cdr3_nt: TGTGCCAGCTCACAGGGACAGAACCTCAATGAGCAGTTCTTC
cdr3_aa: CASSQGQNLNEQFF

v_call: TRBV29-1
d_call: TRBD1
cdr3_length: 12
j_call: TRBJ2-7
clone_size: -
cdr3_nt: TGCAGCGTTGCGGGACAGGGAAGGGAGCAGTACTTC
cdr3_aa: CSVAGQGREQYF

v_call: TRBV6-5
d_call: -
cdr3_length: 15
j_call: TRBJ2-2
clone_size: -
cdr3_nt: TGTGCCAGCAGCCCCCAGTCTTTGAACACCGGGGAGCTGTTTTTT
cdr3_aa: CASSPQSLNTGELFF

v_call: TRBV15
d_call: TRBD2
cdr3_length: 19
j_call: TRBJ2-4
clone_size: -
cdr3_nt: TGTGCCACCAGGATTGATATCGCGGGAGCTCAACTAGCCAAAAACATTCAGTACTTC
cdr3_aa: CATRIDIAGAQLAKNIQYF

v_call: TRBV4-2
d_call: -
cdr3_length: 15
j_call: TRBJ2-7
clone_size: -
cdr3_nt: TGTGCCAGCAGCCAAGATGGAGCGCCGAGCTACGAGCAGTACTTC
cdr3_aa: CASSQDGAPSYEQYF

v_call: TRBV2
d_call: -
cdr3_length: 12
j_call: TRBJ1-2
clone_size: -
cdr3_nt: TGTGCCAGCAGGGTTGCGGTCTATGGCTACACCTTC
cdr3_aa: CASRVAVYGYTF

v_call: TRBV9
d_call: -
cdr3_length: 13
j_call: TRBJ2-1
clone_size: once
cdr3_nt: TGTGCCAGCAGCGTAGCTGCTAGCGATGAGCAGTTCTTC
cdr3_aa: CASSVAASDEQFF

v_call: TRBV7-2
d_call: -
cdr3_length: 15
j_call: TRBJ1-2
clone_size: few
cdr3_nt: TGTGCCAGCAGCTCCCGACTTCGGACAGAAGGTGGCTACACCTTC
cdr3_aa: CASSSRLRTEGGYTF

v_call: TRBV7-9
d_call: -
cdr3_length: 13
j_call: TRBJ1-3
clone_size: many
cdr3_nt: TGTGCCAGCAGCTTAATACTGGGAAACACCATATATTTT
cdr3_aa: CASSLILGNTIYF

v_call: TRBV30
d_call: -
cdr3_length: 12
j_call: TRBJ2-1
clone_size: once
cdr3_nt: TGTGCCTGGAGTGTACGGGGGAATGAGCAGTTCTTC
cdr3_aa: CAWSVRGNEQFF

v_call: TRBV5-1
d_call: TRBD1
cdr3_length: 14
j_call: TRBJ1-4
clone_size: -
cdr3_nt: TGCGCCAGCAGCTTAGGGACAGGGGGTGAAAAACTGTTTTTT
cdr3_aa: CASSLGTGGEKLFF

v_call: TRBV2
d_call: TRBD1
cdr3_length: 16
j_call: TRBJ2-7
clone_size: -
cdr3_nt: TGTGCCAGCAGCCCAACGGGACAGGGATATCTCCACGAGCAGTACTTC
cdr3_aa: CASSPTGQGYLHEQYF

v_call: TRBV7-6
d_call: TRBD1
cdr3_length: 14
j_call: TRBJ2-5
clone_size: -
cdr3_nt: TGTGCCAGCAGCCGGGGACAGAACCAAGAGACCCAGTACTTC
cdr3_aa: CASSRGQNQETQYF

v_call: TRBV11-3
d_call: -
cdr3_length: 12
j_call: TRBJ2-3
clone_size: few
cdr3_nt: TGTGCCAGCAGCTTTTCGAGAGGAGCGCAGTATTTT
cdr3_aa: CASSFSRGAQYF

v_call: TRBV12-3/TRBV12-4
d_call: -
cdr3_length: 13
j_call: TRBJ1-2
clone_size: -
cdr3_nt: TGTGCCAGCAGTTTCAACAGAAAGTATGGCTACACCTTC
cdr3_aa: CASSFNRKYGYTF

v_call: TRBV28
d_call: -
cdr3_length: 13
j_call: TRBJ1-5
clone_size: -
cdr3_nt: TGTGCCACCCGTGCGGTCTCCGCTCAGCCCCAGCATTTT
cdr3_aa: CATRAVSAQPQHF

v_call: TRBV7-9
d_call: -
cdr3_length: 16
j_call: TRBJ2-3
clone_size: -
cdr3_nt: TGTGCCAGCAGCTTACGGGGGGCCCCTAGGGTAGATACGCAGTATTTT
cdr3_aa: CASSLRGAPRVDTQYF

v_call: TRBV14
d_call: -
cdr3_length: 13
j_call: TRBJ1-1
clone_size: -
cdr3_nt: TGTGCCAGCAGCCAAGGACTCAGCACTGAAGCTTTCTTT
cdr3_aa: CASSQGLSTEAFF

v_call: TRBV6-4
d_call: -
cdr3_length: 15
j_call: TRBJ2-3
clone_size: -
cdr3_nt: TGTGCCAGCAGTGTTTTAAAGCGGCTCACAGATACGCAGTATTTT
cdr3_aa: CASSVLKRLTDTQYF

v_call: TRBV5-1
d_call: -
cdr3_length: 14
j_call: TRBJ2-7
clone_size: few
cdr3_nt: TGCGCCAGCAGCTTGACAGGACCCTACTACGAGCAGTACTTC
cdr3_aa: CASSLTGPYYEQYF

v_call: TRBV4-1
d_call: TRBD1
cdr3_length: 14
j_call: TRBJ1-2
clone_size: -
cdr3_nt: TGCGCCAGCAGCCGGGGACAGGGGGCCTCCGGCTACACCTTC
cdr3_aa: CASSRGQGASGYTF

v_call: TRBV6-6
d_call: -
cdr3_length: 15
j_call: TRBJ1-2
clone_size: -
cdr3_nt: TGTGCCAGCAGTGCGTACAGGGTATTGGACTATGGCTACACCTTC
cdr3_aa: CASSAYRVLDYGYTF

v_call: TRBV7-9
d_call: -
cdr3_length: 18
j_call: TRBJ2-1
clone_size: -
cdr3_nt: TGTGCCAGCAGCTTACGAGCGCAGAGGGGGAGCTCCTACAATGAGCAGTTCTTC
cdr3_aa: CASSLRAQRGSSYNEQFF

v_call: TRBV29-1
d_call: TRBD2
cdr3_length: 14
j_call: TRBJ2-3
clone_size: once
cdr3_nt: TGCAGCGTAGGACTAGCGGGGGGGACAGATACGCAGTATTTT
cdr3_aa: CSVGLAGGTDTQYF

v_call: TRBV6-5
d_call: -
cdr3_length: 12
j_call: TRBJ1-1
clone_size: once
cdr3_nt: TGTGCCAGCAATGGCGGGAACACTGAAGCTTTCTTT
cdr3_aa: CASNGGNTEAFF

v_call: TRBV12-3/TRBV12-4
d_call: -
cdr3_length: 13
j_call: TRBJ1-1
clone_size: -
cdr3_nt: TGTGCCAGCAGTTTATTAGGGGTCACTGAAGCTTTCTTT
cdr3_aa: CASSLLGVTEAFF

v_call: TRBV7-8
d_call: TRBD2
cdr3_length: 15
j_call: TRBJ2-1
clone_size: -
cdr3_nt: TGTGCCAGCAGCTTAGTTGGGGGAGGGCCCAATGAGCAGTTCTTC
cdr3_aa: CASSLVGGGPNEQFF

v_call: TRBV13
d_call: TRBD2
cdr3_length: 17
j_call: TRBJ2-5
clone_size: -
cdr3_nt: TGTGCCAGCAGCTTAGTGGGACTAGCGGGATTCGGGGAGACCCAGTACTTC
cdr3_aa: CASSLVGLAGFGETQYF

v_call: TRBV4-1
d_call: TRBD1
cdr3_length: 15
j_call: TRBJ1-2
clone_size: once
cdr3_nt: TGCGCCAGCAGCCCTACCCCAGGGGGCAGGTATGGCTACACCTTC
cdr3_aa: CASSPTPGGRYGYTF

v_call: TRBV11-3
d_call: TRBD2
cdr3_length: 17
j_call: TRBJ2-1
clone_size: -
cdr3_nt: TGTGCCAGCAGCTCAACGCCTAGCGGTCACCGAGGTAATGAGCAGTTCTTC
cdr3_aa: CASSSTPSGHRGNEQFF

v_call: TRBV9
d_call: TRBD2
cdr3_length: 16
j_call: TRBJ2-1
clone_size: -
cdr3_nt: TGTGCCAGCAGCGTAGAACTAGCGGCAGTCTACAATGAGCAGTTCTTC
cdr3_aa: CASSVELAAVYNEQFF

v_call: TRBV2
d_call: TRBD2
cdr3_length: 14
j_call: TRBJ2-1
clone_size: -
cdr3_nt: TGTGCCAGCGGCTGGGCGGGAGGGGGCAATGAGCAGTTCTTC
cdr3_aa: CASGWAGGGNEQFF

v_call: TRBV18
d_call: TRBD2
cdr3_length: 17
j_call: TRBJ2-4
clone_size: -
cdr3_nt: TGTGCCAGCTCACCACTGACTAGCGGGGGACCCGAAAACATTCAGTACTTC
cdr3_aa: CASSPLTSGGPENIQYF